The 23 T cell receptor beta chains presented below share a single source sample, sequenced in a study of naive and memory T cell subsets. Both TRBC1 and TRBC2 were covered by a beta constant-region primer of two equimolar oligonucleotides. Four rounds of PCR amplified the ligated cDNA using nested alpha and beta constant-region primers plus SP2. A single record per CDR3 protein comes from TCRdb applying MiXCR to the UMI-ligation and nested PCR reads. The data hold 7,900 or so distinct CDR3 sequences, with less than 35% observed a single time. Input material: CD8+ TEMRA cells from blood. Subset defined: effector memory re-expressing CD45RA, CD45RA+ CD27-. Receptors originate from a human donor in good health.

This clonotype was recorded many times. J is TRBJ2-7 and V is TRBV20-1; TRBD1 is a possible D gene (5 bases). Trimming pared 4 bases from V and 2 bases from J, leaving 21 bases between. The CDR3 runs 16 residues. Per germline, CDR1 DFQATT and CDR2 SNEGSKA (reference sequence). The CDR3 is CSATSLGHRDTYEQYF. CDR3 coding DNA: TGCAGTGCTACAAGCCTAGGACATCGAGATACCTACGAGCAGTACTTC.

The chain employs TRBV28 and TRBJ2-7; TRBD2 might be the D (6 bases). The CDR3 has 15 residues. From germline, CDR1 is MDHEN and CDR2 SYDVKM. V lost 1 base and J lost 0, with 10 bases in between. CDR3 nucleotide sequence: TGTGCCAGCAGTTTATACCCGGGGGTCTCCTACGAGCAGTACTTC. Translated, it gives CASSLYPGVSYEQYF.

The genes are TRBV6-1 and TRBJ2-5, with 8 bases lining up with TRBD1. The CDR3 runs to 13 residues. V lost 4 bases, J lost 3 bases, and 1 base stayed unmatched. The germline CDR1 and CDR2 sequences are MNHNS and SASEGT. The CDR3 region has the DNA TGTGCCAGCAGTGGGGGACAGGAAGAGACCCAGTACTTC. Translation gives CASSGGQEETQYF.

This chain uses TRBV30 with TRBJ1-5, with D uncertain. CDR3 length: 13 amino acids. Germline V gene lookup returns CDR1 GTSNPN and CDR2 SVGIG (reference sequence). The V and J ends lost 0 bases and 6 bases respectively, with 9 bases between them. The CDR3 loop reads CAWSVGQAQPQHF. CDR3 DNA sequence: TGTGCCTGGAGTGTCGGTCAGGCTCAGCCCCAGCATTTT.

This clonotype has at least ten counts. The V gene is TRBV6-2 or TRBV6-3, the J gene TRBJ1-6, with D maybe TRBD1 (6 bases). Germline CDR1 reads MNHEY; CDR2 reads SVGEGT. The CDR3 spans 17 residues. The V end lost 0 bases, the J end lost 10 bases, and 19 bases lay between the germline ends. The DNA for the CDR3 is TGTGCCAGCAGTTACTCGACGTTGGGGGCGAGGCTCTCACCCCTCCACTTT. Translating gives CASSYSTLGARLSPLHF.

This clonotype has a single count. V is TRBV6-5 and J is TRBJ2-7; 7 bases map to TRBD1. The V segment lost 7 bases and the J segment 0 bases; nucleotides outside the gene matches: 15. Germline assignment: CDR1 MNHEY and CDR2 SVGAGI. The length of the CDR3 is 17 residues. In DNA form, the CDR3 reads TGTGCCAGCAAGTCGGCACATGACAGGGTCGGCTCCTACGAGCAGTACTTC. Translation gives CASKSAHDRVGSYEQYF.

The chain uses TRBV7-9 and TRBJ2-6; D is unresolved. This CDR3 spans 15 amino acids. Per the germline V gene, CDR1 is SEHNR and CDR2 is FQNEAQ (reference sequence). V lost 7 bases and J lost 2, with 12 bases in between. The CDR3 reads CASTFPQPGANVLTF. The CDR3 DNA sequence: TGTGCCAGCACTTTCCCCCAACCTGGGGCCAACGTCCTGACTTTC.

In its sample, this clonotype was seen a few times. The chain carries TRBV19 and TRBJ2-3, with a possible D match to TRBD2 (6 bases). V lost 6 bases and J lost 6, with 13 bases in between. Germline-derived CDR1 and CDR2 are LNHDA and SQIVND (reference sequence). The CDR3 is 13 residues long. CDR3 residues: CASSIRAGDTQYF. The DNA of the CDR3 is TGTGCCAGTAGCATCAGGGCGGGGGATACGCAGTATTTT. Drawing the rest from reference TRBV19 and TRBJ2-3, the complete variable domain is DGGITQSPKYLFRKEGQNVTLSCEQNLNHDAMYWYRQDPGQGLRLIYYSQIVNDFQKGDIAEGYSVSREKKESFPLTVTSAQKNPTAFYLCASSIRAGDTQYFGPGTRLTVL.

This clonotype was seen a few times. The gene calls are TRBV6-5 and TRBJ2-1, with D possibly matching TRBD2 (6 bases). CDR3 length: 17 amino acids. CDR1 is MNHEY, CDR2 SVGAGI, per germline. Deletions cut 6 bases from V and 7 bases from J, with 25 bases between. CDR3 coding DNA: TGTGCCAGCAGCCCAAACCCAGAGGCTAGCGCGTGGAATGAGCAGTTCTTC. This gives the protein CASSPNPEASAWNEQFF.

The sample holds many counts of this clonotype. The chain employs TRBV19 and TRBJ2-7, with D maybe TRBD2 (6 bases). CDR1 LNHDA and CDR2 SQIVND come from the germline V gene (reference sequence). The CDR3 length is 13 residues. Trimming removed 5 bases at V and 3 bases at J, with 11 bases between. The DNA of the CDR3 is TGTGCCAGTAGTGGCGGGGAGAGCTACGAGCAGTACTTC. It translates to CASSGGESYEQYF. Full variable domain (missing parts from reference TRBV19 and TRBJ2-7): DGGITQSPKYLFRKEGQNVTLSCEQNLNHDAMYWYRQDPGQGLRLIYYSQIVNDFQKGDIAEGYSVSREKKESFPLTVTSAQKNPTAFYLCASSGGESYEQYFGPGTRLTVT.

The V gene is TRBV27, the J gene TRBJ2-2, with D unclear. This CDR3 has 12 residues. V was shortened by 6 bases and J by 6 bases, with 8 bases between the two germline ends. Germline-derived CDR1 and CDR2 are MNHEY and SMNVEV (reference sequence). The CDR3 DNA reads TGTGCCAGCAGCGGACGTTCCGGGGAGCTGTTTTTT. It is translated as CASSGRSGELFF.

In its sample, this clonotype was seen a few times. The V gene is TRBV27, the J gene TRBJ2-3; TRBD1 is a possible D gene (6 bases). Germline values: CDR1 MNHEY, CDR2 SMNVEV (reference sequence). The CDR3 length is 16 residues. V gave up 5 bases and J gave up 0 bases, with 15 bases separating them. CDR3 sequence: CASSPYRVSSTDTQYF. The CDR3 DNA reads TGTGCCAGCAGTCCGTACAGGGTTTCTAGCACAGATACGCAGTATTTT.

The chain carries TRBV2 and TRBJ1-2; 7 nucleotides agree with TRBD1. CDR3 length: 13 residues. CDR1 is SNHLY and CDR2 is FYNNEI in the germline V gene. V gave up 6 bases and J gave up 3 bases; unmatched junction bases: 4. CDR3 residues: CASRRGLDYGYTF. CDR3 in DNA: TGTGCCAGCAGGAGGGGGCTCGACTATGGCTACACCTTC.

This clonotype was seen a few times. Here the CDR3 reads CSAYNIVQETQYF. The CDR3 nucleotides read TGCAGTGCTTACAACATCGTTCAAGAGACCCAGTACTTC. The V and J genes are TRBV20-1 and TRBJ2-5; no clear D. Trimming left V 5 bases short and J 2 bases short, with 12 bases between. Looked up from germline, CDR1 is DFQATT and CDR2 is SNEGSKA (reference sequence). The CDR3 totals 13 residues.

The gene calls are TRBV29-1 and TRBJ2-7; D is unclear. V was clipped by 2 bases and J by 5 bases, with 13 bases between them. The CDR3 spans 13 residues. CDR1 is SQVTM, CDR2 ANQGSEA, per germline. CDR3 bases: TGCAGCGTTGAAAGCACGGGCTATCACGAGCAGTACTTC. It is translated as CSVESTGYHEQYF.

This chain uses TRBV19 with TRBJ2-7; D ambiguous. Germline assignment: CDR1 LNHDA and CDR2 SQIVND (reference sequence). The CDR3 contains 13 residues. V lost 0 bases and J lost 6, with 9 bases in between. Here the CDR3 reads CASSIDGRIEQYF. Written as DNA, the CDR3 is TGTGCCAGTAGTATAGATGGTCGTATCGAGCAGTACTTC.

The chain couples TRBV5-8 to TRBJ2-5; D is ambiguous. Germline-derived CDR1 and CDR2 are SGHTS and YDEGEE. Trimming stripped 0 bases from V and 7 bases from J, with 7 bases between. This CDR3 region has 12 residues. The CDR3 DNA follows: TGTGCCAGCAGCTTGGTCGAAGGGACCCAGTACTTC. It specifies CASSLVEGTQYF.

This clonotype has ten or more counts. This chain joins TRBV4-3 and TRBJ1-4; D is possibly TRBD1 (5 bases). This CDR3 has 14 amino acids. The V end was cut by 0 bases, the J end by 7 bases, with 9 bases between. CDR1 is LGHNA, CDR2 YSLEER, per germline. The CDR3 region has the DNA TGCGCCAGCAGCCAAGAACAGGAGGGTGAAAAACTGTTTTTT. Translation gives CASSQEQEGEKLFF.

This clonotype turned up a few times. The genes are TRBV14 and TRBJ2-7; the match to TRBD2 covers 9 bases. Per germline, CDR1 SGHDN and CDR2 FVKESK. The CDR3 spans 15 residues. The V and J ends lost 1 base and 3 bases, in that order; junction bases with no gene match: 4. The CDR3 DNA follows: TGTGCCAGCAGCCAAGGCGGGGGGGGAGGCTACGAGCAGTACTTC. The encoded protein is CASSQGGGGGYEQYF.

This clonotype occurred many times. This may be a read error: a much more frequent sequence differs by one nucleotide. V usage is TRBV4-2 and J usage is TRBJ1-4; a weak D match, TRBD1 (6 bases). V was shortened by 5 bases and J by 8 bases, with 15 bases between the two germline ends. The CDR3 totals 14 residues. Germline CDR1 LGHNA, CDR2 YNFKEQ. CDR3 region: CASSEQGGDEKLFF. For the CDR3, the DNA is TGTGCCAGCAGCGAACAGGGAGGGGACGAAAAACTGTTTTTT.

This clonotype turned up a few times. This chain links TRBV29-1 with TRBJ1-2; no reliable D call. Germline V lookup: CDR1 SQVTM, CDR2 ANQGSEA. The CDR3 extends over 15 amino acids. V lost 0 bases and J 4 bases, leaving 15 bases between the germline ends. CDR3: CSVEDPKGTFYGYTF. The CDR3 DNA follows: TGCAGCGTTGAAGATCCGAAGGGAACCTTCTATGGCTACACCTTC. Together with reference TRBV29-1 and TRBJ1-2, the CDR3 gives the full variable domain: SAVISQKPSRDICQRGTSLTIQCQVDSQVTMMFWYRQQPGQSLTLIATANQGSEATYESGFVIDKFPISRPNLTFSTLTVSNMSPEDSSIYLCSVEDPKGTFYGYTFGSGTRLTVV.

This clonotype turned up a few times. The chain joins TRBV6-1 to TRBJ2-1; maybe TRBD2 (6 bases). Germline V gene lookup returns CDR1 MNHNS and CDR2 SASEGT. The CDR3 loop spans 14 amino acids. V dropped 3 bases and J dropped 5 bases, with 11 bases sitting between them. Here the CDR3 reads CASSEWGGDNEQFF. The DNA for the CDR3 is TGTGCCAGCAGTGAGTGGGGCGGGGACAATGAGCAGTTCTTC.

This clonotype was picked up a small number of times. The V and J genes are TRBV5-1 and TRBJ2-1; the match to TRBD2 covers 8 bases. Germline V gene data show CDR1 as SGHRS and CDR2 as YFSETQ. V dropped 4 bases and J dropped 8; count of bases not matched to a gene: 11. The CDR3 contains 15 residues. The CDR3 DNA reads TGCGCCAGCAGCGGCGGGGGGATCCCACAAGATGAGCAGTTCTTC. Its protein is CASSGGGIPQDEQFF.